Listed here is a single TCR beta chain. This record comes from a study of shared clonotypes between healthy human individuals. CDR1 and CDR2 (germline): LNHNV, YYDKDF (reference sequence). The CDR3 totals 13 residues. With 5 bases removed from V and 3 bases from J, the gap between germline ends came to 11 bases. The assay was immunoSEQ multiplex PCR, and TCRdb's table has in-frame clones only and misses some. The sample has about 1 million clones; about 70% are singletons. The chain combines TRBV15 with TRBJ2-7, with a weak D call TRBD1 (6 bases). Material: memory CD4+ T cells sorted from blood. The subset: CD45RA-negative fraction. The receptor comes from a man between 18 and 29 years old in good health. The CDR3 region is CATSFLQGYEQYF. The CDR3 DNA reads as TGTGCCACCAGCTTTCTACAGGGCTACGAGCAGTACTTC.